These 10 T cell receptor beta chains were all obtained from the same sample, sequenced in a study of cytomegalovirus exposure and HLA in healthy donors. Researchers ran the PCR with 60 Vbeta and 13 Jbeta primers. TCRdb keeps only in-frame clones here, not all; method: immunoSEQ multiplex PCR. The sample has approximately 160,000 clones, around 80% seen once. Material for sequencing was PBMCs. These TCRs come from a young man in good health and CMV-seropositive.

The genes are TRBV5-1 and TRBJ2-1, with 8 bases lining up with TRBD2. This CDR3 has 13 residues. V was clipped by 4 bases and J by 10 bases; unmatched bases: 7. Germline values: CDR1 SGHRS, CDR2 YFSETQ. CDR3 nucleotide sequence: TGCGCCAGCAGCCCCGACCCTAGCGGGGAGCAGTTCTTC. It encodes CASSPDPSGEQFF.

The V and J genes are TRBV4-3 and TRBJ2-5; TRBD1 is a possible D gene (6 bases). TRBJ2-7 matches the DNA end more closely, so the J call is doubtful. Germline V lookup: CDR1 LGHNA, CDR2 YSLEER. The CDR3 loop spans 14 amino acids. This CDR3 is CASSHPGQTYEQYF. The CDR3 DNA sequence: TGCGCCAGCAGCCATCCTGGACAGACCTACGAGCAGTACTTC.

This rearrangement joins TRBV18 to TRBJ1-2; no definite D call. Germline V gene sequence: CDR1 KGHSH, CDR2 LQKENI. Trimming pared 2 bases from V and 0 bases from J, leaving 10 bases between. The CDR3 has 15 residues. CDR3 sequence (DNA): TGTGCCAGCTCACCATTATCTGTAGCTAACTATGGCTACACCTTC. As protein: CASSPLSVANYGYTF.

This clone was detected only a few times. The chain uses TRBV5-4 and TRBJ2-5; TRBD1 agrees at 7 bases. CDR3 size: 15 residues. The germline V gene encodes CDR1 SGHNT and CDR2 YYREEE (reference sequence). The V segment lost 4 bases and the J segment 0 bases; nucleotides outside the gene matches: 6. CDR3 coding DNA: TGTGCCAGCAGCACCGGGACAGCGCACCAAGAGACCCAGTACTTC. The encoded protein is CASSTGTAHQETQYF.

The V and J genes are TRBV19 and TRBJ1-2, with TRBD1 as a possible D gene (6 bases). The CDR3 runs to 12 residues. Trimming took off 8 bases at V and 8 bases at J, with 15 bases between the two ends. The germline V gene has CDR1 LNHDA and CDR2 SQIVND (reference sequence). CDR3 amino acids: CASSGTISGYTF. The CDR3 nucleotides read TGTGCCAGTTCCGGGACAATTAGCGGCTACACCTTC.

The chain has TRBV6-1 and TRBJ1-2, with D perhaps TRBD1 (5 bases). Germline V CDR1 and CDR2: MNHNS, SASEGT. Trimming shortened V by 2 bases and J by 4 bases, and 17 bases separated the two germline ends. The CDR3 covers 16 residues. DNA for the CDR3: TGTGCCAGCAGTGAATGGGGCCAGGGTTTCATCTATGGCTACACCTTC. Its translation: CASSEWGQGFIYGYTF.

The gene calls are TRBV27 and TRBJ2-3; D gene ambiguous. Trimming removed 8 bases at V and 2 bases at J, with 14 bases between. This CDR3 spans 14 amino acids. Germline V CDR1 and CDR2: MNHEY, SMNVEV (reference sequence). The CDR3 sequence: CASSASAHTDTQYF. The CDR3 region has the DNA TGTGCCAGCTCTGCCAGCGCCCACACAGATACGCAGTATTTT.

As to this clone: The sample holds other DNA sequences that translate to the same CDR3. J is TRBJ2-5 and V is TRBV27; D perhaps matches TRBD2 (5 bases). The germline V gene encodes CDR1 MNHEY and CDR2 SMNVEV (reference sequence). CDR3 length equals 11 residues. V lost 6 bases to trimming and J lost 5 bases, with 7 bases between them. The CDR3, as DNA: TGTGCCAGCAGCCGAGGGGAGACCCAGTACTTC. This gives the protein CASSRGETQYF.

J is TRBJ2-7 and V is TRBV5-1, with a possible D match to TRBD1 (5 bases). There are 13 residues in the CDR3. V lost 4 bases to trimming and J lost 4 bases, with 12 bases between them. Germline CDR1 and CDR2: SGHRS and YFSETQ. The CDR3 is CASSGRVTYEQYF. The CDR3 DNA reads as TGCGCCAGCAGCGGCAGGGTCACGTACGAGCAGTACTTC.

J is TRBJ1-2 and V is TRBV6-5; TRBD1 matches at 7 bases. The CDR3 covers 16 residues. The V and J ends lost 2 bases and 0 bases, in that order; junction bases with no gene match: 6. Germline loops: CDR1 MNHEY, CDR2 SVGAGI. CDR3 loop: CASSYPRDRPNYGYTF. The CDR3 DNA follows: TGTGCCAGCAGTTACCCTCGGGACAGACCTAACTATGGCTACACCTTC.